This T cell receptor beta chain was documented in a study of Graves' ophthalmopathy and Graves' hyperthyroidism (dated by TCRdb to about 2018). Notes on the research overall: Stable hyperthyroidism was defined as no progression to ophthalmopathy within 18 months of follow-up. To tell Graves' ophthalmopathy apart from Graves' hyperthyroidism, and to predict which patients would progress to ophthalmopathy, the study relied on TCR beta repertoire signatures. For independent validation, a separate cohort was made up of 18 to 20 hyperthyroidism patients plus 17 patients who later progressed from hyperthyroidism to ophthalmopathy. To explore V-J signatures distinguishing ophthalmopathy from hyperthyroidism, a discovery set of 100 patients (roughly 42 ophthalmopathy, over 55 stable hyperthyroidism) was enrolled. In over five hyperthyroidism patients, the T-cell repertoires found in thyroid tissue were compared with those found in blood. In total, approximately 130 blood samples were TCR-sequenced: approximately 40 ophthalmopathy, some 80 hyperthyroidism and roughly 17 hyperthyroidism-to-ophthalmopathy patients. Following sample collection, hyperthyroidism patients were given methimazole at a starting dose of 30 mg daily, and ophthalmopathy patients were given high-dose intravenous methylprednisolone.

CDR3 length: 15 amino acids, cysteine to phenylalanine. Only the CDR3 region is kept as DNA, spanning 45 bases read in frame from base 1. The junction shows trimming of 2 bases on V and 1 base on J, plus 8 bases between the germline ends. Looking up the germline V gene yields CDR1 SGHDN and CDR2 FVKESK. Hyperthyroidism patients were newly diagnosed, with disease duration under 2 months, and aged 18 to 65 years. Patients with other autoimmune diseases, uncontrolled infections, pregnancy or lactation were excluded from the study. Diagnosis relied on clinical symptoms, serum thyroxine, TRAb, thyroid ultrasound and orbital computed tomography. Total RNA was extracted using Trizol reagent, and RNA quality was checked on an Agilent 2100 Bioanalyzer. The paper's findings and limits, for the study overall: Ophthalmopathy was separated from stable hyperthyroidism by the 13-signature model with about 90% sensitivity and around 81% specificity in cross-validation and with 80%/75% in the test set. Most expanded thyroid clonotypes with frequency above 0.001 were also detected in blood, suggesting blood repertoires may reflect the thyroid immune response. Sample size was not predetermined statistically, and investigators were not blinded to group allocation. In validation, the model predicted ophthalmopathy progression with about 64% sensitivity and 72.22% specificity; some twelve predicted patients were CT-confirmed with GO in a median of approximately six months.

TCR beta CDR3 regions were amplified from RNA transcripts for repertoire sequencing. The first round of RT-PCR was done with HTBI primers and the Qiagen OneStep RT-PCR kit, and was followed by a second round of multiplex PCR, then size selection and purification. Sequencing of the libraries was carried out on an Illumina HiSeq2000 in paired-end mode with 100 bp reads. The published analysis was carried out like this. SOAPnuke was used to process the reads, removing any read that contained adapters or uncalled bases, had a mean Phred below 15, or lacked an exact match to the constant primer or identifier. COPE v1.2.5 was used to merge high-quality paired reads. Each unique nucleotide sequence was treated as a clonotype, and MiTCR v1.1 was used to align the clonotypes to the IMGT TRB V, D and J references. Only V-J combinations with frequency above 0.0001 were analysed, covering approximately 99% of repertoires. For each V-J combination, a TCR clonal expansion and chaos score was defined as the ratio of F50 clonal expansion to chaos observed in the TCRdist matrix. Features were reduced by Welch's t-statistics and random forest to over 10 V-J combinations, which fed a naive Bayes classifier. The Morisita-Horn index was used to measure how similar the thyroid and blood repertoires were. TCRdb cleaned the public reads at Q25 with fastp, built clones with MiXCR and kept in-frame beta chains. Rows are combined by CDR3 protein, so each entry shows the most common genes and DNA. TCRdb, not the original authors, processed these V and J calls. The sample contains over a million distinct CDR3 sequences, about two fifths of them found a single time. The top ten clonotypes cover approximately 10% of the sample.

Concerning this clonotype: Its antigen is unknown. It has no much larger one-base neighbor in the sample; base qualities were not kept.

Sample: peripheral blood or thyroid tissue (not recorded which). This clonotype was obtained from an adult man with Graves' hyperthyroidism. The chain couples TRBV14 to TRBJ2-2, with an unclear D gene assignment. For the CDR3, the sequence is CASSQRTENTGELFF. DNA sequence: TGTGCCAGCAGCCAAAGAACGGAGAACACCGGGGAGCTGTTTTTT.